This TCR beta chain was retrieved from a study of T-cell memory formation after mild COVID-19 listed by TCRdb under 2021. Turning to the overall study: TCR sequence clusters from the two donors were largely donor specific. In a couple of donors, T-cell clones that expanded and contracted after mild COVID-19 were followed by sequencing TCRalpha and TCRbeta repertoires longitudinally. The cohort comprised two young, previously healthy adult volunteers, one female and one male. Study-level results and caveats: Clones contracting from day 15 to 85 had balanced CD4/CD8 phenotypes, while a second wave expanding from day 15 to 37 was biased towards CD4+. Contracting CD4+ clones were located mainly in the CM and EM memory subsets, whereas CD8+ clones were found to be enriched in EMRA. The second-wave clones that peaked on day 37 were not confirmed to be SARS-CoV-2 specific. The study covered only a couple of mild cases, and larger cohorts including severe cases with pre-infection samples were considered necessary. The detection of some responding clones in pre-infection memory suggests that pre-existing cross-reactive memory T cells joined the SARS-CoV-2 response.

Regarding this clonotype: Its antigen is currently not known. It has no much larger one-base neighbor in the sample; base qualities were not kept.

The CDR3 contains 15 residues, cysteine and phenylalanine counted. Only CDR3 DNA is held: 45 bases, read in frame from base 1. V sheds 10 bases and J sheds 6 bases, leaving 21 bases between their ends. Ficoll-Paque density gradient centrifugation was used to isolate PBMCs. Sequencing was carried out with an Illumina NovaSeq 6000. TCRalpha and TCRbeta cDNA libraries were constructed by 5'RACE with constant-segment primers, with sample barcodes and unique molecular identifiers being introduced. Trizol reagent was used to extract RNA from every sample. Library amplification was performed in two PCR steps, and a second sample barcode and Illumina TruSeq adapters were introduced in the second step. Sequencing of the libraries was done on an Illumina NovaSeq, producing 2 x 150 bp paired-end reads. For the original study's pipeline: With migec v1.2.7, reads were demultiplexed and then collapsed into UMI-guided consensus sequences. Using mixcr v2.1.11, UMI consensuses were aligned to TRA and TRB V and J templates and then assembled into clonotypes. A clonotype was counted as expanded or contracted only if both edgeR and NoisET called the change significant, with noise models trained on biological replicates. For edgeR calls, the cutoffs were a false discovery rate-adjusted p below 0.01 and a log2 fold-change threshold of 1. As an exploratory analysis of dynamics, max-normalized trajectories of the 1000 most abundant clonotypes were examined by PCA with hierarchical clustering. Separately sequenced CD4+ and CD8+ repertoires were used to assign a CD4 or CD8 phenotype to each responding clone. In TCRdb, the public reads were trimmed at Q25 with fastp and aligned with MiXCR, with productive beta chains retained. Merged by CDR3 protein, the rows form single entries marked with the most common genes and DNA. In this record, the V and J calls reflect TCRdb's handling and not the investigators' own analysis. The sample table records fewer than 650,000 distinct CDR3 sequences; less than 25% of these occur just once. Around 8.4% of the sample rests with the top ten.

Recombination linked TRBV12-3 or TRBV12-4 to TRBJ2-2; the D gene is perhaps TRBD2, from 6 matching bases. Sequencing was done on a sample of PBMCs or a T cell subset sorted from them (not recorded which). The receptor was isolated from an adult woman who had mild COVID-19 (a few samples of this study predate the infection). The sample titles of this study are shuffled in the database, so cell type and time point are left out; the donor was told from shared clones. The CDR3 region: CATGKTGRRPGELFF. The DNA sequence is given as TGTGCCACCGGAAAGACGGGGAGGCGACCCGGGGAGCTGTTTTTT.